A selection of T cell receptor beta chains follows, all from one sample in a study of PD-1 blockade in classical Hodgkin lymphoma. Some clones are missing from TCRdb's copy, which holds only in-frame ones; the method was immunoSEQ multiplex PCR. The sample has 25,000 to 35,000 clones; approximately 70% are singletons. Sequenced material: peripheral blood mononuclear cells (PBMCs), taken before the fourth cycle of nivolumab. These receptors came from a human donor with classical Hodgkin lymphoma. Each CDR3 is given without its conserved first and last residue. Some rows have no size entry. The others give once, few or many, or a class for an expanded clone.

clone_size v_call cdr3_aa
. TRBV7-2 ASSQVATSGTYEQY
. TRBV7-3 ASSPWDSTDTQY
. TRBV9 ASSVTTSYEQY
. TRBV5-6 ASTSPTGDYNEQF
. TRBV7-2 ASSPDRDHGYT
. TRBV4-1 ASSQVGQGTIGYT
. TRBV19 ASSRRVRGTEAF
. TRBV28 AIIGTSDYEQY
. TRBV2 ASELGGYNEQF
. TRBV5-4 ASSSANAQETQY
few TRBV6-6 ASSRGNTEAF
. TRBV14 ASSGDTYEQY
. TRBV4-2 ASSQDWATTNEKLF
few TRBV6-5 ASSYSGGGGNTIY
. TRBV4-2 ASSQAGVGDTQY
. TRBV7-2 ASSLALGGGGEQF
. TRBV12-5 ASGFSTNGMNTGELF
. TRBV7-9 ASRRTSGSSYEQY
. TRBV5-1 ASSSPGTSYGEQY
few TRBV18 ASSPLQGRNTEAF
few TRBV30 AWSVRGSNYGYT
. TRBV7-9 ASSLRRVDIYNEQF
. TRBV11-1 ASSLSPMSEQF
. TRBV30 AWSVRALEQF
once TRBV28 ASSLWGGGLF
. TRBV6-4 ASSGLAGSTDTQY
few TRBV7-2 ASSLFPTYEQY
few TRBV4-3 ASSHFSGANVLT
. TRBV28 ASSSPGSKIEAF
. TRBV7-8 ASSFRTVSSYNEQF
. TRBV27 ASSSTDTQY
. TRBV11-2 ASRAYDRGKNEQF
. TRBV27 ASSPLVGGPQPQH
. TRBV6-5 ASTLEITGELF
medium-sized TRBV30 AWSEGTMNTEAF
. TRBV4-3 ASSQGESYTEAF
. TRBV7-3 ASSLGQSTDTQY
. TRBV19 ASSLHSGRLSGELF
. TRBV28 ASSLRAFTDTQY
. TRBV5-1 ASSLERETYNEQF
. TRBV18 ASSPNGQGPFGD
. TRBV15 ATKGGARGTGELF